This T cell receptor beta chain was observed in a study of T-cell reconstitution after alpha-beta-depleted transplantation in children. This clonotype was counted ten times or more. Its antigen is currently unknown. CDR1 and CDR2 (germline): SGHVS, FQNEAQ. The CDR3 is 16 residues long. Germline trimming cut 5 bases from V and 7 bases from J; bases unmatched to any gene: 7. Study-wide results and caveats: T-cell counts and diversity were attributed mostly to newly produced T cells one year after transplant.

This sample's TCRbeta library carried unique molecular identifier barcodes. From the PCR reads, TCRdb called clonotypes with MiXCR, one entry per CDR3 protein. The sample has about 300,000 distinct CDR3 sequences, around 9.1% seen once; the top ten hold about 8%. This material consisted of PBMCs, taken before TCRalphabeta/CD19-depleted stem cell transplant. The source is a boy less than two years old with acute myeloid leukemia, due to receive a stem cell transplant. The J gene is TRBJ2-1, the V gene TRBV7-8; 14 nucleotides match TRBD2. CDR3 in DNA: TGTGCCAGCAGCAAACCGGGACTAGCGGGAGTAAATGAGCAGTTCTTC. It specifies CASSKPGLAGVNEQFF.